The clone carrying this T cell receptor (beta chain) was detected many times. TCRdb recomputed calls from the 5' RACE reads with MiXCR, one row per CDR3 protein. Of roughly 320,000 distinct CDR3 sequences in the sample, approximately 12% were seen once. The entry originates in a study of T cells after yellow fever vaccination. About the study: SMART-Seq v4 Ultra Low Input handled preparation of low-cell-number fractions.

The CDR3 has 11 residues. CDR1 is SNHLY, CDR2 FYNNEI, per germline. Trimming took off 6 bases at V and 4 bases at J, with 3 bases between the two ends. The chain carries TRBV2 and TRBJ2-2, with D unclear. This sequence was found in a man between 18 and 35 years old who received the YFV17D yellow fever vaccine. Material: CD4+ T cells sorted from PBMCs, obtained 45 days after the yellow fever booster vaccination. CDR3 DNA: TGTGCCAGCAGCGTCACCGGGGAGCTGTTTTTT. Its protein is CASSVTGELFF.